This T cell receptor (beta chain) came from a study of identical twins. Study-wide results and limits: Conclusions came from cross-sectional statistical analysis, not from following the same donors.

A single record per CDR3 protein comes from TCRdb applying MiXCR to the 5' RACE reads. Among about 550,000 distinct CDR3 sequences listed, around 22% were seen once. The CDR3 contains 11 residues. The germline V gene has CDR1 SEHNR and CDR2 FQNEAQ (reference sequence). Regarding this clonotype: Its antigen remains unidentified.

These data also formed part of another study, on yellow fever vaccine responses in identical twins.

The specimen was CD4+ T cells sorted from blood. The rearrangement joins TRBV7-9 to TRBJ1-1; TRBD1 agrees at 9 bases. This clonotype was obtained from a woman between 18 and 29 years old in good health. CDR3 in amino acids: CGGQGAVEAFF. The CDR3 coding sequence is TGTGGGGGACAGGGCGCCGTAGAAGCTTTCTTT.